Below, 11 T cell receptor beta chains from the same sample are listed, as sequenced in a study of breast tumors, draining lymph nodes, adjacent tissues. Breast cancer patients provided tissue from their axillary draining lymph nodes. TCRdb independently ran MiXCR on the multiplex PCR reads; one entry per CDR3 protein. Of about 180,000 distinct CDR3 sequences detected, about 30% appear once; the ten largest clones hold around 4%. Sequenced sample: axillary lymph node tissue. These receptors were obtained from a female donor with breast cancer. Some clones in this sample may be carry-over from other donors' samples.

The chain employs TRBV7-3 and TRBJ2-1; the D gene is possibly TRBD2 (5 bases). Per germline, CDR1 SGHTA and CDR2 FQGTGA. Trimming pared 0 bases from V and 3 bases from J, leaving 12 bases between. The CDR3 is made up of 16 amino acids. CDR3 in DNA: TGTGCCAGCAGCTTAACCTCTAGCTCGTACTACAATGAGCAGTTCTTC. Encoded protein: CASSLTSSSYYNEQFF.

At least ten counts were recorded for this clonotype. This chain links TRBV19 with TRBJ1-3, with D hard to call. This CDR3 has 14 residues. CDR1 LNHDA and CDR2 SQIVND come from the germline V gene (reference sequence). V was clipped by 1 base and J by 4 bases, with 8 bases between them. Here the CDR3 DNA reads TGTGCCAGTAGTATAGCACAGCTCGGAAACACCATATATTTT. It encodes CASSIAQLGNTIYF.

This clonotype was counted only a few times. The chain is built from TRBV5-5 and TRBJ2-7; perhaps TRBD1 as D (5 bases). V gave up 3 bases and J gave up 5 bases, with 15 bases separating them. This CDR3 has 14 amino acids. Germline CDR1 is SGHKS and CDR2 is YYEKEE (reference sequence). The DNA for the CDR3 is TGTGCCAGCAGCTCCAGGGATCCAGTAGACGAGCAGTACTTC. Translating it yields CASSSRDPVDEQYF.

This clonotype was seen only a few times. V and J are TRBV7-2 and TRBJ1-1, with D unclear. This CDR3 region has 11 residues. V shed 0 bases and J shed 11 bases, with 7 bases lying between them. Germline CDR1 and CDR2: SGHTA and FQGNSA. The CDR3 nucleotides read TGTGCCAGCAGCTTAGCGGAACGGGCTTTCTTT. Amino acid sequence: CASSLAERAFF.

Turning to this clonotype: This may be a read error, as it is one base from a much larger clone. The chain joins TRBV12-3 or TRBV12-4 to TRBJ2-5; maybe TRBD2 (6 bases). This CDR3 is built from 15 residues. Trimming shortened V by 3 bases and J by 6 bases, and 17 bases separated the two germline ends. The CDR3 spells CASSFRTRLAQTQYF. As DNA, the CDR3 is TGTGCCAGCAGTTTCCGGACACGCCTAGCGCAGACCCAGTACTTC.

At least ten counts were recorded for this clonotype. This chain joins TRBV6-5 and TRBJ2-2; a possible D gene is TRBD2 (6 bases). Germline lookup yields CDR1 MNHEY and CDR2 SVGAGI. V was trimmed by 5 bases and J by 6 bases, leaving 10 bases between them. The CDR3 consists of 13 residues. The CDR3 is CASSQTSSGELFF. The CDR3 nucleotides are TGTGCCAGCAGTCAGACTAGTTCCGGGGAGCTGTTTTTT.

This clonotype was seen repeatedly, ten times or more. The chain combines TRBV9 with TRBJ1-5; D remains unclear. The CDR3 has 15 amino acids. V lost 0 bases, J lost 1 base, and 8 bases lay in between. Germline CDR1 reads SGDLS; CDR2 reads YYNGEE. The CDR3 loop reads CASSVDGSSNQPQHF. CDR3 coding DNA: TGTGCCAGCAGCGTAGACGGCTCGAGCAATCAGCCCCAGCATTTT.

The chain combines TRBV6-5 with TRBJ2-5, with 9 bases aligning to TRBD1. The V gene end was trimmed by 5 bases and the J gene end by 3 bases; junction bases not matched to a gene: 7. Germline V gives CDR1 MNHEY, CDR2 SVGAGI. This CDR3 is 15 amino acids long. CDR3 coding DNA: TGTGCCAGCAGTATCCGGCGGACAGGGGAAGAGACCCAGTACTTC. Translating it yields CASSIRRTGEETQYF.

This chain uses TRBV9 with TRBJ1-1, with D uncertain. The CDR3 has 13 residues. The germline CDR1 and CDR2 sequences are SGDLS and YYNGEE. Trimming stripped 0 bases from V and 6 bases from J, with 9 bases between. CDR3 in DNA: TGTGCCAGCAGCGTAGAGGCACGGGCTGAAGCTTTCTTT. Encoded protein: CASSVEARAEAFF. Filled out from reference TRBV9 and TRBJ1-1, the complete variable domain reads DSGVTQTPKHLITATGQRVTLRCSPRSGDLSVYWYQQSLDQGLQFLIQYYNGEERAKGNILERFSAQQFPDLHSELNLSSLELGDSALYFCASSVEARAEAFFGQGTRLTVV.

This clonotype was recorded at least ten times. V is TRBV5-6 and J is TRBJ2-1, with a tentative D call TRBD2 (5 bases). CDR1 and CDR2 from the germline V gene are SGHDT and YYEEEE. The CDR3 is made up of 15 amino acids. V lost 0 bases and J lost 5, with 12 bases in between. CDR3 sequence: CASSLAEVAHNEQFF. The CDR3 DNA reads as TGTGCCAGCAGCTTGGCCGAGGTAGCGCACAATGAGCAGTTCTTC.

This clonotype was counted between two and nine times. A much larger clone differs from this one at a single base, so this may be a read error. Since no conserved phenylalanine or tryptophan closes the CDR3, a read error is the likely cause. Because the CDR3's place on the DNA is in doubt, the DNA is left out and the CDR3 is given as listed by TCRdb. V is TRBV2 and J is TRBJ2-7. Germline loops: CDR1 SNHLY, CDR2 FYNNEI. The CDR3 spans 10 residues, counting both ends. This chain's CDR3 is CAGSEYRLNI.